This entry describes one T cell receptor beta chain. These data originate in a study of blood T cells in healthy people across ages. Primed by a sample-barcoded 5' primer and a J-beta primer mix, a second PCR proceeded for about 7 to 11 cycles. A 12-random-nucleotide template-switch adaptor tagged each cDNA molecule. TCRdb re-called the 5' RACE reads through MiXCR, storing one row per CDR3 protein. This table holds around 1,000,000 distinct CDR3 sequences, about 23% found once. CDR3 length: 11 amino acids. CDR1 is DFQATT and CDR2 is SNEGSKA in the germline V gene (reference sequence). The V gene lost 4 bases and the J gene lost 2 bases, with 4 bases spanning the gap. These records were also assigned to another study, of T cells of mothers and their children. From that report: Nine systemically healthy Caucasian donors: three mothers, six children. Related mother-child pairs showed slightly higher but non-significant overlap than unrelated pairs.

The chain carries TRBV20-1 and TRBJ2-3; D remains ambiguous. This TCR was sampled from a girl aged 2 to 9 in good health. Sequencing input: blood. The CDR3 DNA follows: TGCAGTGCTATCGCCACAGATACGCAGTATTTT. Amino acids: CSAIATDTQYF.